This section outlines one TCR beta chain sequence together with its context. These data belong to a study of T cell changes during pregnancy in multiple sclerosis. Method: immunoSEQ multiplex PCR; TCRdb's copy keeps in-frame clones and lacks some. This sample has under 120,000 clones, with roughly 90% found just once. V was trimmed by 3 bases and J by 1 base, leaving 14 bases between them. CDR1 and CDR2 from the germline V gene are SGHNT and YYREEE (reference sequence). The CDR3 spans 17 residues. V usage is TRBV5-4 and J usage is TRBJ1-6, with D possibly matching TRBD1 (5 bases). Here the sequenced sample was peripheral blood, taken after pregnancy. This receptor was taken from a female donor with multiple sclerosis, enrolled in a pregnancy study. CDR3 protein: CASSSTYGGSYNSPLHF. The CDR3 region has the DNA TGTGCCAGCAGCTCGACGTACGGGGGATCCTATAATTCACCCCTCCACTTT. Using reference TRBV5-4 and TRBJ1-6 for the parts outside the CDR3, the full variable domain is ETGVTQSPTHLIKTRGQQVTLRCSSQSGHNTVSWYQQALGQGPQFIFQYYREEENGRGNFPPRFSGLQFPNYSSELNVNALELDDSALYLCASSSTYGGSYNSPLHFGNGTRLTVT.